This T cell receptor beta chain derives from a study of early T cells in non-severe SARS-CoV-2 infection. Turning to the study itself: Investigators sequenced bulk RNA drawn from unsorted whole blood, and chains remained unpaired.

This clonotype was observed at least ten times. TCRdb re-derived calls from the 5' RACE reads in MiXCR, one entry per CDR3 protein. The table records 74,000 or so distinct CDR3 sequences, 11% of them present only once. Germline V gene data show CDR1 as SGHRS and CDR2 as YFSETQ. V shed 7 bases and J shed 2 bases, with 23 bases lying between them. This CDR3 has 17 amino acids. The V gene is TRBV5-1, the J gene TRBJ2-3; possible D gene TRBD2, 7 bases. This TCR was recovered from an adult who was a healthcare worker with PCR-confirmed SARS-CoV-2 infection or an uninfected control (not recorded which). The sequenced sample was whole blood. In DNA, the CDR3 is TGCGCCAGCGCCGAGGACCTTGCGGGGGCTAACACAGATACGCAGTATTTT. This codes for CASAEDLAGANTDTQYF.